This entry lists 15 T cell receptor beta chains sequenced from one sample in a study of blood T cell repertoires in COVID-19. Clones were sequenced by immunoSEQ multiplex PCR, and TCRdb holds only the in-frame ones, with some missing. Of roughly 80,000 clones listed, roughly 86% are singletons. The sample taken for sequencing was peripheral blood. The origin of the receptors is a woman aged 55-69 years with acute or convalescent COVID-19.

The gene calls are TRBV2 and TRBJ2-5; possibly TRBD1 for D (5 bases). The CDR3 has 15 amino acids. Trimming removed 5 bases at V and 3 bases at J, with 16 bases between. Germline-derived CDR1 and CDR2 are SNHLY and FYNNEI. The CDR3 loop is CASSSGQAKEETQYF. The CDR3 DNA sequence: TGTGCCAGCAGTTCTGGACAAGCCAAGGAAGAGACCCAGTACTTC.

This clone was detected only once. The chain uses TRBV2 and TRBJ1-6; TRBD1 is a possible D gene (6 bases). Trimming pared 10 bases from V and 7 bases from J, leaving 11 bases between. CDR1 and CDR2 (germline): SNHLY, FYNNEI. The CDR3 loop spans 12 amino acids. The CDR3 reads CATWDKNSPLHF. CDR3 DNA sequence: TGTGCCACTTGGGACAAGAATTCACCCCTCCACTTT. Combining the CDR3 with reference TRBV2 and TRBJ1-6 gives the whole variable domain EPEVTQTPSHQVTQMGQEVILRCVPISNHLYFYWYRQILGQKVEFLVSFYNNEISEKSEIFDDQFSVERPDGSNFTLKIRSTKLEDSAMYFCATWDKNSPLHFGNGTRLTVT.

Here the CDR3 DNA reads TGTGCCAGCAGCGTGCCGGGTACGCAGTATTTT. It translates to CASSVPGTQYF. This chain joins TRBV6-2 or TRBV6-3 and TRBJ2-3; D uncertain. With 6 bases removed from V and 8 bases from J, the gap between germline ends came to 9 bases. The CDR3 is 11 residues long. The V gene's germline CDR1 is MNHEY and CDR2 SVGEGT.

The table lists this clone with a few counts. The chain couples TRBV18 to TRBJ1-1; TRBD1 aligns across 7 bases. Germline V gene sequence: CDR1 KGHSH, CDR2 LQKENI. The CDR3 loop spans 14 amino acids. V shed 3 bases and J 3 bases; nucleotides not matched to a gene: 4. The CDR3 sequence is CASSPQTGYTEAFF. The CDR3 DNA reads TGTGCCAGCTCACCCCAGACAGGGTACACTGAAGCTTTCTTT. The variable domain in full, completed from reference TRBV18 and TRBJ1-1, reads NAGVMQNPRHLVRRRGQEARLRCSPMKGHSHVYWYRQLPEEGLKFMVYLQKENIIDESGMPKERFSAEFPKEGPSILRIQQVVRGDSAAYFCASSPQTGYTEAFFGQGTRLTVV.

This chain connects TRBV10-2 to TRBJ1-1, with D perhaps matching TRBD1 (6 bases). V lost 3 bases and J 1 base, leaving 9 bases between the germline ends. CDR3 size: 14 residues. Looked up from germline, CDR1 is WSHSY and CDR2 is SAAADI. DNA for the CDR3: TGCGCCAGCAGTGATAACAGGGCGAACACTGAAGCTTTCTTT. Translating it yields CASSDNRANTEAFF.

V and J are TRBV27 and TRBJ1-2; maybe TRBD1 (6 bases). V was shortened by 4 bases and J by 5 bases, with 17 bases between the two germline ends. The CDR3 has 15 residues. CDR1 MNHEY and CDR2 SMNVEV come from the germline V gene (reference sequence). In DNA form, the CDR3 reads TGTGCCAGCAGTTCACCTGCCACAGGGACATATGGCTACACCTTC. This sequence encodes CASSSPATGTYGYTF.

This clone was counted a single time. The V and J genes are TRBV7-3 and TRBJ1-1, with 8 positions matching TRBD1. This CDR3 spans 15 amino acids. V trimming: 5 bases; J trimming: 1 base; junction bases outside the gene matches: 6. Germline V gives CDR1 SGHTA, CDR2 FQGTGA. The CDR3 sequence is CASSQKTGANTEAFF. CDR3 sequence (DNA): TGTGCCAGCAGCCAGAAGACAGGGGCGAACACTGAAGCTTTCTTT.

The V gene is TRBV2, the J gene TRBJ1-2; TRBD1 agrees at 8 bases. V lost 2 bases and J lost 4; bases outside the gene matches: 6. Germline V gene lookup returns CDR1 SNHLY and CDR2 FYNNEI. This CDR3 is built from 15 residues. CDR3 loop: CASSEMDRVSYGYTF. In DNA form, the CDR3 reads TGTGCCAGCAGTGAAATGGACAGGGTTAGCTATGGCTACACCTTC.

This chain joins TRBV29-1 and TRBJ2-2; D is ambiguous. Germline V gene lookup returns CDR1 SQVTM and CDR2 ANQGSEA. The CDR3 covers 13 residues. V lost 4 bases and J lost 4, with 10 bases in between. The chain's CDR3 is CSVGLPSTGELFF. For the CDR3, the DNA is TGCAGCGTTGGGTTGCCCAGCACCGGGGAGCTGTTTTTT.

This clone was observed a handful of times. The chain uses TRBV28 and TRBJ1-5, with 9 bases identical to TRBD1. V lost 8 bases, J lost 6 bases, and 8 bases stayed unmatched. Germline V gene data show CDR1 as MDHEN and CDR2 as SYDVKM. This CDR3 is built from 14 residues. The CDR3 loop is CASGTGFEGQPQHF. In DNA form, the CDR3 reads TGTGCCAGCGGGACAGGGTTTGAGGGTCAGCCCCAGCATTTT.

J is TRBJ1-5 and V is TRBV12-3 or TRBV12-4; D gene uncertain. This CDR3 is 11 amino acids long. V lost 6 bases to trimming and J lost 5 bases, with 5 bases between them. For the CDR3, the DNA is TGTGCCAGCAGCTCAGATCAGCCCCAGCATTTT. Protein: CASSSDQPQHF.

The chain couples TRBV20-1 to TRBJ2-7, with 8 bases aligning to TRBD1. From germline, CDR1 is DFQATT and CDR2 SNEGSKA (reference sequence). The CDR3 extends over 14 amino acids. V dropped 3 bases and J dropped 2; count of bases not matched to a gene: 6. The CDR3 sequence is CSASLQGATYEQYF. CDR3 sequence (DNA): TGCAGTGCTAGTCTCCAGGGGGCTACCTACGAGCAGTACTTC.

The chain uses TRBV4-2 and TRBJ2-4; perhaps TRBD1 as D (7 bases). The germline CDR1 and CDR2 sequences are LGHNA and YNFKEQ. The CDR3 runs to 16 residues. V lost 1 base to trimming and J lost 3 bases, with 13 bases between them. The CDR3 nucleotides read TGTGCCAGCAGCCAAGGGCAGGGGGAGGTCAAAAACATTCAGTACTTC. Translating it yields CASSQGQGEVKNIQYF.

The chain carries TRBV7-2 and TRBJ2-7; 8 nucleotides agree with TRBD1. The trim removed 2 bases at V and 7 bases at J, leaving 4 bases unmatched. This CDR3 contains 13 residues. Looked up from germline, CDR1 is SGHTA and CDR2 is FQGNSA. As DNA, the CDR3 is TGTGCCAGCAGCTTAAGGACAGGGCGGGAGCAGTACTTC. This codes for CASSLRTGREQYF.

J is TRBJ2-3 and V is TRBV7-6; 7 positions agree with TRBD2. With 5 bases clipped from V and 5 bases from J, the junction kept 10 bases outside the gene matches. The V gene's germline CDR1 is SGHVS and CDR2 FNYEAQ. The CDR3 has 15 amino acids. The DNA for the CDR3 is TGTGCCAGCAGCGCGCGACTAGCTGGAAAAGATACGCAGTATTTT. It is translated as CASSARLAGKDTQYF.